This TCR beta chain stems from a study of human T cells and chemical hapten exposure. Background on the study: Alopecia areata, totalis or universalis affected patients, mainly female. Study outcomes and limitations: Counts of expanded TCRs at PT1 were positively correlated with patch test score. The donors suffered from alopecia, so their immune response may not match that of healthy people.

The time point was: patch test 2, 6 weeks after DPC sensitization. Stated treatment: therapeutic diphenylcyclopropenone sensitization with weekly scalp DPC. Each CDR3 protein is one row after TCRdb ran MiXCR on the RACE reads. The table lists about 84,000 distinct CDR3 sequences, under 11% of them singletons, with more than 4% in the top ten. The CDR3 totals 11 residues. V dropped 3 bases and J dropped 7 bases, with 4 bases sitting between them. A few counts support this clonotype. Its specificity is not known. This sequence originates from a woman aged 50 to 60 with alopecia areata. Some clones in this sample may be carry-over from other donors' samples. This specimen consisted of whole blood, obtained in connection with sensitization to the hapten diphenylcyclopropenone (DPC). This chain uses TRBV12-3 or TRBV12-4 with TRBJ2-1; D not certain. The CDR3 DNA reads TGTGCCAGCAGTTTTGGGAATGAGCAGTTCTTC. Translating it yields CASSFGNEQFF.